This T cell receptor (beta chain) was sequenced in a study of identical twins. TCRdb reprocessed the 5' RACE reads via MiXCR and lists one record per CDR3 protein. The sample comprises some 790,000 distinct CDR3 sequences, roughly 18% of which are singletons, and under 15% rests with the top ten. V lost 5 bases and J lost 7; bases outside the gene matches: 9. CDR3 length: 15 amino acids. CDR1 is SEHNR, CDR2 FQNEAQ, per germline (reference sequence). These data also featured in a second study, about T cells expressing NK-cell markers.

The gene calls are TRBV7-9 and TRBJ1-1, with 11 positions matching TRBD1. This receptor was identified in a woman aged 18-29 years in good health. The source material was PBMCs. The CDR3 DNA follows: TGTGCCAGCAGCCCGGACAGGGGGCCTGTCAGTGAAGCTTTCTTT. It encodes CASSPDRGPVSEAFF.